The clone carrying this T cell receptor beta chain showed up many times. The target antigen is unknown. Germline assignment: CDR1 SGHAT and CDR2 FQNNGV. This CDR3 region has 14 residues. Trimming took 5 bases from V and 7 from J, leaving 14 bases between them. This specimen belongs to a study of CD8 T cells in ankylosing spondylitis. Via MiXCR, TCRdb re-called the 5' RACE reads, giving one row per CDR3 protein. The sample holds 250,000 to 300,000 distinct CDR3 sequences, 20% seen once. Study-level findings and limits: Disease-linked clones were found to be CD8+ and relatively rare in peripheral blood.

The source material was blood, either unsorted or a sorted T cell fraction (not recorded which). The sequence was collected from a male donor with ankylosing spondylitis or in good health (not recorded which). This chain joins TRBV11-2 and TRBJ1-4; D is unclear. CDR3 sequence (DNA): TGTGCCAGCAGCCCTACTAGTTTTGCTGAAAAACTGTTTTTT. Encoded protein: CASSPTSFAEKLFF.